The 19 T cell receptor beta chains given below trace back to one sample, sequenced in a study of cytomegalovirus exposure and HLA in healthy donors listed by TCRdb under 2017. Libraries were built with the immunoSEQ multiplex PCR assay. Imported from immuneACCESS, the table was reduced by TCRdb to in-frame sequences with V and J called. These copies leave out some clones; in studies compared against another copy, an unresolved V gene accounts for under half, and the cause of the remainder is not known. Present in this sample are some 140,000 clones, about 86% of which were seen just once. The ten most abundant clones make up about a fifth of the sample. Sequenced material: PBMCs. These receptors were taken from a man between 18 and 29 years old in good health and CMV-seropositive.

The chain employs TRBV9 and TRBJ2-1; 12 positions match TRBD2. Germline values: CDR1 SGDLS, CDR2 YYNGEE. CDR3 length: 15 residues. V shed 3 bases, J shed 5 bases, and the junction held 3 bases outside the gene matches. The CDR3, as DNA: TGTGCCAGCAGCGAGGGACTAGCGGGCCACAATGAGCAGTTCTTC. This translates into CASSEGLAGHNEQFF.

The chain has TRBV5-1 and TRBJ2-3; 9 bases agree with TRBD2. The V segment lost 0 bases and the J segment 5 bases; nucleotides outside the gene matches: 10. Germline CDR1 and CDR2: SGHRS and YFSETQ. The CDR3 totals 17 residues. The DNA for the CDR3 is TGCGCCAGCAGCTTGGACGGCGGACTAGCGTTGGGAGATACGCAGTATTTT. This translates into CASSLDGGLALGDTQYF.

In its sample, this clone was seen once. The rearrangement uses TRBV25-1 and TRBJ1-2; no clear D. CDR1 and CDR2 (germline): MGHDK, SYGVNS. Trimming took 2 bases from V and 2 from J, leaving 9 bases between them. This CDR3 is 14 amino acids long. The CDR3 DNA reads as TGTGCCAGCAGTGAACTCGGAGGGAACTATGGCTACACCTTC. Translated, it gives CASSELGGNYGYTF.

This rearrangement joins TRBV7-8 to TRBJ1-4; D possibly corresponds to TRBD1 (5 bases). V was trimmed by 1 base and J by 0 bases, leaving 15 bases between them. Germline loops: CDR1 SGHVS, CDR2 FQNEAQ. The CDR3 spans 18 residues. CDR3 residues: CASSLVGRSGATNEKLFF. In DNA form, the CDR3 reads TGTGCCAGCAGCTTAGTGGGGAGGTCGGGGGCAACTAATGAAAAACTGTTTTTT. The full variable domain, rest sourced from reference TRBV7-8 and TRBJ1-4, is GAGVSQSPRYKVAKRGQDVALRCDPISGHVSLFWYQQALGQGPEFLTYFQNEAQLDKSGLPSDRFFAERPEGSVSTLKIQRTQQEDSAVYLCASSLVGRSGATNEKLFFGSGTQLSVL.

The chain is built from TRBV18 and TRBJ1-5, with D possibly TRBD1 on 6 matching bases. The V gene lost 1 base and the J gene lost 4 bases, with 14 bases spanning the gap. Germline V gives CDR1 KGHSH, CDR2 LQKENI. The CDR3 is made up of 16 amino acids. CDR3 bases: TGTGCCAGCTCACCACGGGGGGGCCAGGGAAATCAGCCCCAGCATTTT. Protein product: CASSPRGGQGNQPQHF.

The V and J genes are TRBV6-5 and TRBJ1-5, with D unclear. The CDR3 runs 13 residues. The V and J ends lost 0 bases and 4 bases respectively, with 4 bases between them. The V gene's germline CDR1 is MNHEY and CDR2 SVGAGI. Here the CDR3 reads CASSYSPNQPQHF. As DNA, the CDR3 is TGTGCCAGCAGTTACTCCCCGAATCAGCCCCAGCATTTT.

This clone was seen a single time. This chain uses TRBV13 with TRBJ2-7; D gene uncertain. The V and J ends lost 2 bases and 5 bases respectively, with 7 bases between them. CDR3 length equals 12 residues. Germline V gene data show CDR1 as PRHDT and CDR2 as FYEKMQ (reference sequence). This chain's CDR3 is CASSLRVNEQYF. For the CDR3, the DNA is TGTGCCAGCAGCTTACGGGTGAACGAGCAGTACTTC.

The count of this clone is one. This sequence joins TRBV19 and TRBJ2-7; 8 bases fit TRBD2. The CDR3 consists of 13 residues. After removal of 0 bases from V and 11 bases from J, the junction contained 6 bases not matched to a gene. Germline loops: CDR1 LNHDA, CDR2 SQIVND (reference sequence). The CDR3 protein is CASSIDQAGVEYF. The CDR3 DNA reads as TGTGCCAGTAGTATAGATCAAGCGGGAGTGGAGTACTTC. Variable domain in full (rest from reference TRBV19 and TRBJ2-7): DGGITQSPKYLFRKEGQNVTLSCEQNLNHDAMYWYRQDPGQGLRLIYYSQIVNDFQKGDIAEGYSVSREKKESFPLTVTSAQKNPTAFYLCASSIDQAGVEYFGPGTRLTVT.

The chain recombines TRBV5-1 with TRBJ2-7; the match to TRBD1 covers 10 bases. Per the germline V gene, CDR1 is SGHRS and CDR2 is YFSETQ. V gave up 1 base and J gave up 5 bases; unmatched junction bases: 3. The length of the CDR3 is 14 residues. Written as DNA, the CDR3 is TGCGCCAGCAGCTTGTGGACAGGGGGTCACGAGCAGTACTTC. It codes for CASSLWTGGHEQYF.

CDR3 nucleotides: TGCGCCAGCAGACCGAAAACTCCAGGGGCTAGCGGCTCCTACGAGCAGTACTTC. Translated, it gives CASRPKTPGASGSYEQYF. J is TRBJ2-7 and V is TRBV5-1; tentative D call: TRBD2 (7 bases). Trimming shortened V by 5 bases and J by 0 bases, and 24 bases separated the two germline ends. CDR3 length: 18 amino acids. Per germline, CDR1 SGHRS and CDR2 YFSETQ.

This CDR3 is CAWTPGSTDTQYF. The CDR3 nucleotides read TGTGCCTGGACCCCGGGGAGCACAGATACGCAGTATTTT. The V and J genes are TRBV30 and TRBJ2-3, with D tentatively TRBD2 (5 bases). CDR3 size: 13 residues. Germline CDR1 and CDR2: GTSNPN and SVGIG (reference sequence). Between the trimmed V and J ends, which lost 4 bases and 0 bases, there was a span of 8 bases.

This rearrangement joins TRBV2 to TRBJ2-4, with 7 bases aligning to TRBD1. Germline V gene lookup returns CDR1 SNHLY and CDR2 FYNNEI. The CDR3 runs 15 residues. The junction had 2 bases not matched to a gene; V was cut back by 3 bases and J by 0 bases. The CDR3 DNA is TGTGCCAGCAGTGAGGGACAGCTAGCCAAAAACATTCAGTACTTC. This encodes CASSEGQLAKNIQYF.

The V call is TRBV2, the J call TRBJ2-7, with 10 nucleotides matching TRBD1. The CDR3 contains 15 residues. In germline, CDR1 is SNHLY, CDR2 FYNNEI. Trimming removed 6 bases from V and 2 bases from J; junction bases left unmatched: 7. The CDR3, as DNA: TGTGCCAGCAGGGGGTGGGGACAGGGGACCTACGAGCAGTACTTC. Its translation: CASRGWGQGTYEQYF.

A single count supports this clone. V is TRBV27 and J is TRBJ2-3; tentatively, D is TRBD2 (6 bases). Per germline, CDR1 MNHEY and CDR2 SMNVEV (reference sequence). V lost 5 bases, J lost 0 bases, and 15 bases lay in between. The CDR3 consists of 16 residues. CDR3 loop: CASSPLGAGSTDTQYF. In DNA form, the CDR3 reads TGTGCCAGCAGTCCCCTTGGGGCGGGAAGCACAGATACGCAGTATTTT.

The chain joins TRBV6-5 to TRBJ2-7; TRBD2 matches at 11 bases. Trimming removed 6 bases from V and 1 base from J; junction bases left unmatched: 5. The CDR3 spans 15 residues. The V gene's germline CDR1 is MNHEY and CDR2 SVGAGI. The CDR3 coding sequence is TGTGCCAGCAGGGACTCTAGCGGGGGGTCCTACGAGCAGTACTTC. Amino acid sequence: CASRDSSGGSYEQYF.

The table lists this clone with a few counts. V and J are TRBV7-2 and TRBJ1-5; D uncertain. The CDR3 loop spans 16 amino acids. V was trimmed by 5 bases and J by 2 bases, leaving 16 bases between them. Germline V CDR1 and CDR2: SGHTA, FQGNSA. DNA for the CDR3: TGTGCCAGCAGCGCGGGGAGTGGGGTTGGCAATCAGCCCCAGCATTTT. Its translation is CASSAGSGVGNQPQHF.

This sequence joins TRBV5-4 and TRBJ2-1; 7 bases map to TRBD1. The CDR3 length is 15 residues. J was trimmed by 2 bases and V by 4 bases; bases with no gene match: 6. Germline V gene data show CDR1 as SGHNT and CDR2 as YYREEE (reference sequence). This CDR3 reads CASSPRTGAYNEQFF. The CDR3 nucleotides are TGTGCCAGCAGCCCCAGGACAGGTGCCTACAATGAGCAGTTCTTC.

This chain links TRBV6-4 with TRBJ2-1; D gene unclear. CDR1 and CDR2 from the germline V gene are MRHNA and SNTAGT. The CDR3 spans 13 residues. The V gene lost 4 bases and the J gene lost 7 bases, with 11 bases spanning the gap. CDR3 sequence (DNA): TGTGCCAGCAGTGCGACTGAGAAGAATGAGCAGTTCTTC. Protein: CASSATEKNEQFF.

The rearrangement links TRBV2 to TRBJ2-3; 9 bases fit TRBD2. Germline lookup yields CDR1 SNHLY and CDR2 FYNNEI. The CDR3 covers 13 residues. Trimming took 11 bases from V and 1 from J; bases not matched to a gene: 4. The CDR3 coding sequence is TGTGCCGAAAGGACTAGCGGCACAGATACGCAGTATTTT. Its translation: CAERTSGTDTQYF.